The 22 T cell receptor beta chains reported below all come from one sample, sequenced in a study of T-cell reconstitution after alpha-beta-depleted transplantation in children (dated by TCRdb to the mid-2010s). The label giving this sample's treatment or condition can be read as: allogeneic hematopoietic cell transplantation with graft depleted of TCRalphabeta T cells and CD19 B cells. The protocol used for the library was PCR. Sequencer: Illumina HiSeq 2500. TCR library preparation used molecular barcoding, with unique molecular identifiers applied to normalize quantification of the TCRbeta repertoire. Clones were called with MiXCR by TCRdb after fastp trimmed the public reads at Q25, and only in-frame beta chains were retained. Rows with one shared CDR3 protein collapse into an entry with the most common genes and DNA. This sample is represented by approximately 230,000 distinct CDR3 sequences; under 30% of them were singletons. The ten largest clonotypes hold more than 2% of the sample.

The sample here was PBMCs, taken before TCRalphabeta/CD19-depleted stem cell transplant. All receptors derive from a girl aged 2-10 years with Fanconi anemia, due to receive a stem cell transplant.

The J gene is TRBJ2-7, the V gene TRBV5-1; D is possibly TRBD1 (6 bases). Trimming removed 3 bases from V and 3 bases from J, with 19 bases in between. Per the germline V gene, CDR1 is SGHRS and CDR2 is YFSETQ. The CDR3 runs 16 residues. The CDR3 sequence is CASSWTRDTTNYEQYF. The CDR3 DNA reads as TGCGCCAGCAGCTGGACCCGGGACACCACTAACTACGAGCAGTACTTC.

This clonotype was seen only a few times. This chain joins TRBV4-1 and TRBJ1-1, with TRBD1 matching 12 bases. CDR1 and CDR2 (germline): MGHRA, YSYEKL. V dropped 4 bases and J dropped 4; count of bases not matched to a gene: 7. The CDR3 contains 16 residues. The CDR3 loop reads CASSLGTGGIGTEAFF. As DNA, the CDR3 is TGCGCCAGCAGCCTCGGGACAGGGGGCATCGGCACTGAAGCTTTCTTT.

Concerning this clonotype itself: Possible read error: a much larger clone is one base away. The chain combines TRBV12-3 or TRBV12-4 with TRBJ1-4; no clear D gene. This CDR3 is built from 12 residues. In DNA form, the CDR3 reads TGTTCCAGCAGTTTAGACCGGGAAAAACTGTTTTTT. Translation: CSSSLDREKLFF.

The sample holds a few counts of this clonotype. The chain carries TRBV5-1 and TRBJ2-1; no clear D. The germline V and J ends were trimmed by 4 bases and 5 bases, with 13 bases remaining between them. This CDR3 is 14 amino acids long. Germline CDR1 is SGHRS and CDR2 is YFSETQ. CDR3 residues: CASSTLRSDNEQFF. The CDR3 bases are TGCGCCAGCAGCACCCTTCGGTCCGACAATGAGCAGTTCTTC. The variable domain in full, with the rest retrieved from reference TRBV5-1 and TRBJ2-1, is KAGVTQTPRYLIKTRGQQVTLSCSPISGHRSVSWYQQTPGQGLQFLFEYFSETQRNKGNFPGRFSGRQFSNSRSEMNVSTLELGDSALYLCASSTLRSDNEQFFGPGTRLTVL.

The chain is built from TRBV20-1 and TRBJ2-7; TRBD2 agrees at 10 bases. CDR3 length equals 15 residues. V lost 6 bases to trimming and J lost 7 bases; unmatched junction nucleotides: 15. Germline CDR1 reads DFQATT; CDR2 reads SNEGSKA (reference sequence). The CDR3 sequence: CSATSLAGGTGEQYF. CDR3 sequence (DNA): TGCAGTGCCACATCCTTAGCGGGAGGAACGGGAGAGCAGTACTTC.

This clonotype was observed at least ten times. The rearrangement uses TRBV29-1 and TRBJ2-5; TRBD1 might be the D (6 bases). Germline-derived CDR1 and CDR2 are SQVTM and ANQGSEA. V lost 4 bases, J lost 3 bases, and 9 bases lay in between. The CDR3 has 12 residues. The CDR3 is CSVATGEETQYF. The CDR3 bases are TGCAGCGTTGCGACAGGAGAAGAGACCCAGTACTTC.

The rearrangement uses TRBV7-3 and TRBJ2-5, with 7 nucleotides matching TRBD2. V shed 4 bases, J shed 4 bases, and the junction held 3 bases outside the gene matches. Germline assignment: CDR1 SGHTA and CDR2 FQGTGA. The CDR3 contains 13 residues. CDR3 in DNA: TGTGCCAGCAGCTGGGACTACCGAGAGACCCAGTACTTC. Translated, it gives CASSWDYRETQYF.

This clonotype was picked up many times. V and J are TRBV20-1 and TRBJ2-7, with D maybe TRBD2 (5 bases). Germline V lookup: CDR1 DFQATT, CDR2 SNEGSKA (reference sequence). The ends were cut back, 6 bases at V and 1 base at J, with 7 bases in the middle. The CDR3 extends over 11 amino acids. The CDR3 protein is CSARGSYEQYF. For the CDR3, the DNA is TGCAGTGCCCGGGGATCCTACGAGCAGTACTTC.

The chain recombines TRBV20-1 with TRBJ2-1; 8 nucleotides agree with TRBD1. V was pared by 0 bases and J by 2 bases, with 3 bases of the junction left unmatched. CDR1 DFQATT and CDR2 SNEGSKA come from the germline V gene (reference sequence). The CDR3 spans 15 residues. The CDR3 sequence: CSARDLGQAYNEQFF. The CDR3 DNA reads TGCAGTGCTAGAGACCTGGGACAGGCCTACAATGAGCAGTTCTTC.

V is TRBV30 and J is TRBJ1-4; TRBD1 aligns across 9 bases. The CDR3 totals 12 residues. Trimming removed 5 bases from V and 8 bases from J; junction bases left unmatched: 3. Germline V gene sequence: CDR1 GTSNPN, CDR2 SVGIG (reference sequence). The chain's CDR3 is CAWRDRVEKLFF. CDR3 coding DNA: TGTGCCTGGCGGGACAGGGTCGAAAAACTGTTTTTT. The full variable domain, in which reference TRBV30 and TRBJ1-4 provide the parts outside the CDR3, is SQTIHQWPATLVQPVGSPLSLECTVEGTSNPNLYWYRQAAGRGLQLLFYSVGIGQISSEVPQNLSASRPQDRQFILSSKKLLLSDSGFYLCAWRDRVEKLFFGSGTQLSVL.

This clonotype has at least ten counts. This chain links TRBV20-1 with TRBJ1-4; D is uncertain. Germline V gene sequence: CDR1 DFQATT, CDR2 SNEGSKA (reference sequence). The CDR3 is 17 residues long. V was trimmed by 0 bases and J by 0 bases, leaving 14 bases between them. CDR3 in amino acids: CSARDLRDPATNEKLFF. The CDR3 nucleotides read TGCAGTGCTAGAGATCTCCGGGATCCTGCAACTAATGAAAAACTGTTTTTT.

This clonotype has a count of ten or more. The chain recombines TRBV25-1 with TRBJ2-5, with 7 bases lining up with TRBD2. Per the germline V gene, CDR1 is MGHDK and CDR2 is SYGVNS. V gave up 4 bases and J gave up 5 bases; unmatched junction bases: 1. The CDR3 totals 12 residues. In nucleotides, the CDR3 is TGTGCCAGCAGTGGGGGGGGGGAGACCCAGTACTTC. It encodes CASSGGGETQYF.

The rearrangement links TRBV12-3 or TRBV12-4 to TRBJ2-1; 7 bases fit TRBD2. Trimming removed 6 bases from V and 2 bases from J; junction bases left unmatched: 10. The CDR3 sequence is 16 residues long. CDR3 nucleotides: TGTGCCAGCAGAATCCTGGGGCTAGCGGCCTACAATGAGCAGTTCTTC. This encodes CASRILGLAAYNEQFF.

Only a few counts were recorded for this clonotype. The gene calls are TRBV7-2 and TRBJ1-4; D gene uncertain. Germline V gene sequence: CDR1 SGHTA, CDR2 FQGNSA. The CDR3 consists of 15 residues. V shed 5 bases and J shed 5 bases, with 15 bases lying between them. The CDR3 is CASSKLGSLNEKLFF. CDR3 sequence (DNA): TGTGCCAGCAGCAAGTTGGGCTCCTTGAATGAAAAACTGTTTTTT.

This clonotype appeared many times. The chain recombines TRBV7-2 with TRBJ2-7, with no clear D. Trimming left V 2 bases short and J 2 bases short, with 4 bases between. The CDR3 extends over 12 amino acids. CDR1 and CDR2 from the germline V gene are SGHTA and FQGNSA. The CDR3: CASSLNTYEQYF. For the CDR3, the DNA is TGTGCCAGCAGCTTAAACACCTACGAGCAGTACTTC.

The chain recombines TRBV20-1 with TRBJ2-5; TRBD2 aligns across 9 bases. The germline V gene has CDR1 DFQATT and CDR2 SNEGSKA (reference sequence). The CDR3 has 14 amino acids. Trimming at V came to 3 bases and at J to 0 bases, leaving 2 bases not matched to a gene. In DNA, the CDR3 is TGCAGTGCTAGGGTAGCGGGGGACCAAGAGACCCAGTACTTC. This codes for CSARVAGDQETQYF.

This clonotype was found many times. The CDR3 protein is CSASPGLSDTQYF. CDR3 bases: TGCAGTGCTTCGCCGGGACTATCGGATACGCAGTATTTT. The V call is TRBV20-1, the J call TRBJ2-3, with TRBD2 identical over 7 bases. J gave up 6 bases and V 5 bases, and 8 bases lay outside the gene matches. The CDR3 runs 13 residues. Germline values: CDR1 DFQATT, CDR2 SNEGSKA (reference sequence).

This clonotype was seen repeatedly, ten times or more. The V call is TRBV5-6, the J call TRBJ2-1; 13 bases are a match to TRBD2. The CDR3 covers 17 residues. The ends lost 0 bases at V and 6 bases at J; junction bases unmatched: 6. Germline V gene sequence: CDR1 SGHDT, CDR2 YYEEEE. The CDR3 DNA reads as TGTGCCAGCAGCTTGGGAGGGACTAGCGGGAAGGGCAATGAGCAGTTCTTC. As protein: CASSLGGTSGKGNEQFF.

Ten or more counts support this clonotype. The chain is built from TRBV29-1 and TRBJ1-2; a possible D gene is TRBD1 (5 bases). From germline, CDR1 is SQVTM and CDR2 ANQGSEA. This CDR3 spans 11 amino acids. Trimming took off 3 bases at V and 8 bases at J, with 10 bases between the two ends. The CDR3 coding sequence is TGCAGCGTTGACAGGGTTTACGGCTACACCTTC. Translated, it gives CSVDRVYGYTF. Combining the CDR3 with reference TRBV29-1 and TRBJ1-2 gives the whole variable domain SAVISQKPSRDICQRGTSLTIQCQVDSQVTMMFWYRQQPGQSLTLIATANQGSEATYESGFVIDKFPISRPNLTFSTLTVSNMSPEDSSIYLCSVDRVYGYTFGSGTRLTVV.

V is TRBV7-2 and J is TRBJ2-1; possibly TRBD2 for D (6 bases). The length of the CDR3 is 15 residues. V lost 5 bases, J lost 0 bases, and 11 bases lay in between. The germline CDR1 and CDR2 sequences are SGHTA and FQGNSA. The CDR3 spells CASSPRGSSYNEQFF. The DNA of the CDR3 is TGTGCCAGCAGCCCTCGGGGGAGCTCCTACAATGAGCAGTTCTTC.

In its sample, this clonotype was seen many times. The chain carries TRBV12-3 or TRBV12-4 and TRBJ2-7; TRBD2 is a possible D gene (5 bases). The CDR3 contains 14 residues. Trimming pared 6 bases from V and 4 bases from J, leaving 16 bases between. CDR3 nucleotides: TGTGCCAGCAGACCGGACTCCTGGGGTTACGAGCAGTACTTC. Protein sequence: CASRPDSWGYEQYF.

This clonotype was counted at least ten times. The chain joins TRBV20-1 to TRBJ2-7; D is possibly TRBD1 (5 bases). Germline loops: CDR1 DFQATT, CDR2 SNEGSKA (reference sequence). V dropped 6 bases and J dropped 3 bases, with 18 bases sitting between them. This CDR3 contains 14 residues. CDR3 loop: CSAPPGDSGYEQYF. The CDR3 bases are TGCAGTGCCCCACCCGGCGACAGTGGCTACGAGCAGTACTTC.